The 13 T cell receptor beta chains in this list originate from one sample, sequenced in a study of CD8 T cells in ankylosing spondylitis. TCRdb independently ran MiXCR on the 5' RACE reads; one entry per CDR3 protein. The data contain some 30,000 distinct CDR3 sequences, around 6.7% of them singletons. The sequencing sample was made of blood, either unsorted or a sorted T cell fraction (not recorded which). The source of these receptors is a male donor with ankylosing spondylitis or in good health (not recorded which).

This clonotype was seen ten or more times. The chain uses TRBV10-3 and TRBJ2-3; D is unclear. The V and J ends lost 2 bases and 4 bases respectively, with 10 bases between them. This CDR3 contains 14 residues. Germline lookup yields CDR1 ENHRY and CDR2 SYGVKD. The CDR3 loop is CAISELEGADTQYF. The CDR3, as DNA: TGTGCCATCAGTGAGCTAGAAGGCGCAGATACGCAGTATTTT.

This clonotype has only a few counts. The J gene is TRBJ2-1, the V gene TRBV18; the match to TRBD2 covers 13 bases. This CDR3 is 16 amino acids long. Germline values: CDR1 KGHSH, CDR2 LQKENI. The trim removed 4 bases at V and 7 bases at J, leaving 7 bases unmatched. CDR3 nucleotides: TGTGCCAGCTCACAAACGGGACTAGCGGGATTAAATGAGCAGTTCTTC. Translation: CASSQTGLAGLNEQFF.

Of note for this clonotype: This clone may be a read error of a much larger clone one base away. The CDR3 DNA follows: TGTGCCAGCAAGGAACCGATTGGCAGGTATAGCAATCAGCCCCAGTATTTT. It encodes CASKEPIGRYSNQPQYF. The chain joins TRBV6-1 to TRBJ1-5, with D unclear. With the DNA end fitting TRBJ2-3 better, the J assignment may be wrong. The CDR3 has 17 residues. Germline CDR1 and CDR2: MNHNS and SASEGT.

This clonotype was seen ten or more times. The V and J genes are TRBV12-3 or TRBV12-4 and TRBJ2-7, with D tentatively TRBD1 (8 bases). The CDR3 has 15 residues. Trimming left V 6 bases short and J 3 bases short, with 18 bases between. DNA for the CDR3: TGTGCCAGCAGCCCCGGGGGGACAGGCAACTACGAGCAGTACTTC. Its protein is CASSPGGTGNYEQYF.

This clonotype was observed many times. This sequence joins TRBV6-1 and TRBJ2-7; TRBD1 agrees at 8 bases. In germline, CDR1 is MNHNS, CDR2 SASEGT. J lost 5 bases, V lost 6 bases, and 12 bases had no gene match. This CDR3 contains 15 residues. Here the CDR3 reads CASSATRDRGHEQYF. The CDR3 bases are TGTGCCAGCAGCGCGACCCGAGACAGGGGACACGAGCAGTACTTC.

The chain uses TRBV20-1 and TRBJ2-7; 7 nucleotides agree with TRBD2. J gave up 2 bases and V 6 bases, and 7 bases lay outside the gene matches. The CDR3 is 13 amino acids. Germline V gene lookup returns CDR1 DFQATT and CDR2 SNEGSKA (reference sequence). CDR3 bases: TGCAGTGCCGCGCGGGGAGGGACCTACGAGCAGTACTTC. Residues: CSAARGGTYEQYF.

This clonotype was observed many times. This rearrangement joins TRBV18 to TRBJ1-3; no clear D gene. Per the germline V gene, CDR1 is KGHSH and CDR2 is LQKENI. CDR3 size: 16 residues. V was trimmed by 5 bases and J by 0 bases, leaving 14 bases between them. The CDR3 DNA follows: TGTGCCAGCTCAATACCGACTGGGAGCTCTGGAAACACCATATATTTT. Translated: CASSIPTGSSGNTIYF.

CDR3: CAWSHQETQYF. The CDR3 nucleotides are TGTGCCTGGAGCCACCAAGAGACCCAGTACTTC. The chain links TRBV30 to TRBJ2-5; no firm D call. The CDR3 consists of 11 residues. V lost 3 bases, J lost 0 bases, and 2 bases lay in between. CDR1 and CDR2 from the germline V gene are GTSNPN and SVGIG (reference sequence).

This clonotype came up many times. This rearrangement joins TRBV20-1 to TRBJ2-7; no definite D call. Deletions cut 3 bases from V and 3 bases from J, with 9 bases between. The CDR3 spans 12 residues. Germline V CDR1 and CDR2: DFQATT, SNEGSKA (reference sequence). The CDR3 sequence is CSASPVGYEQYF. In nucleotides, the CDR3 is TGCAGTGCTAGTCCAGTTGGCTACGAGCAGTACTTC.

This clonotype has a count of ten or more. The J gene is TRBJ1-1, the V gene TRBV3-1, with 7 bases fitting TRBD1. The CDR3 totals 13 residues. Trimming removed 4 bases from V and 7 bases from J; junction bases left unmatched: 6. Germline V lookup: CDR1 LGHDT, CDR2 YNNKEL (reference sequence). CDR3 coding DNA: TGTGCCAGCAGCCTACGGACAGGCCGTGAAGCTTTCTTT. Translated: CASSLRTGREAFF. The variable domain in full, completed from reference TRBV3-1 and TRBJ1-1, reads DTAVSQTPKYLVTQMGNDKSIKCEQNLGHDTMYWYKQDSKKFLKIMFSYNNKELIINETVPNRFSPKSPDKAHLNLHINSLELGDSAVYFCASSLRTGREAFFGQGTRLTVV.

This clonotype occurred a few times. V gene TRBV4-2 combines with J gene TRBJ2-7, with D tentatively TRBD1 (5 bases). CDR1 is LGHNA, CDR2 YNFKEQ, per germline. Trimming removed 4 bases at V and 1 base at J, with 11 bases between. The CDR3 runs 14 residues. The CDR3 is CASSPHDRSYEQYF. DNA of the CDR3: TGTGCCAGCAGCCCCCACGACAGATCCTACGAGCAGTACTTC.

In its sample, this clonotype was seen many times. The CDR3 reads CASSRKRETAYEQYF. DNA of the CDR3: TGTGCCAGCAGCCGCAAACGGGAGACGGCCTACGAGCAGTACTTC. The chain is built from TRBV14 and TRBJ2-7; D may be TRBD2 (6 bases). Trimming stripped 4 bases from V and 2 bases from J, with 15 bases between. Germline V lookup: CDR1 SGHDN, CDR2 FVKESK. The CDR3 is made up of 15 amino acids.

This clonotype was detected ten times or more. This rearrangement joins TRBV20-1 to TRBJ2-1; 9 positions agree with TRBD2. V was clipped by 0 bases and J by 6 bases; unmatched bases: 6. Germline V gene data show CDR1 as DFQATT and CDR2 as SNEGSKA (reference sequence). This CDR3 is built from 15 residues. CDR3 nucleotide sequence: TGCAGTGCTAGAGATAGCCTAGCGGGAAGCAATGAGCAGTTCTTC. Translating it yields CSARDSLAGSNEQFF.